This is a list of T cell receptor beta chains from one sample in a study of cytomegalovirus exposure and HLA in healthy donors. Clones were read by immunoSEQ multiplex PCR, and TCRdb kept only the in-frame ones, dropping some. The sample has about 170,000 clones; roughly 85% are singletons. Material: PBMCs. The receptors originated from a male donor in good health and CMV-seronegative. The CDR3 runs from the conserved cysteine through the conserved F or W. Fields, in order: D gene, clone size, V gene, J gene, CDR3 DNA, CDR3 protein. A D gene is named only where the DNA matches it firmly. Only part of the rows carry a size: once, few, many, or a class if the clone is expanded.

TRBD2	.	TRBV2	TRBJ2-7	TGTGCCACCCCGGGCGGTGGAGGGCGCGGGGGAGTCGAGCAGTACTTC	CATPGGGGRGGVEQYF
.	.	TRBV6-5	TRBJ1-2	TGTGCCAGCAGTGGAGGGGGGGATGGCTACACCTTC	CASSGGGDGYTF
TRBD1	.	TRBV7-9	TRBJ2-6	TGTGCCAGCAGCTTAGAGGGGGCGCGTGGGGCCAACGTCCTGACTTTC	CASSLEGARGANVLTF
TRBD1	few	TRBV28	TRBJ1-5	TGTGCCAGCAGGGCCCTGGGGACAGGGGGCGTCCAGCCCCAGCATTTT	CASRALGTGGVQPQHF
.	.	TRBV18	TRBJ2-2	TGTGCCAGCTCACCGGCGGGGTCGGACACCGGGGAGCTGTTTTTT	CASSPAGSDTGELFF
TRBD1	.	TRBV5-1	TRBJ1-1	TGCGCCAGCAGCTTGGCGGGACAGGCGGGACTTGAACGGACTGAAGCTTTCTTT	CASSLAGQAGLERTEAFF
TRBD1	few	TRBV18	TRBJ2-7	TGTGCCAGCTCACCCGACAGGGTGGCGACCTCCTACGAGCAGTACTTC	CASSPDRVATSYEQYF
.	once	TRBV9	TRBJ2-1	TGTGCCAGCAGCGTGGAGACTAGCTACAATGAGCAGTTCTTC	CASSVETSYNEQFF
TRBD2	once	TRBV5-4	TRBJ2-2	TGTGCCAGCAGCTCCAGCGGGGGGGCCTTCACCGGGGAGCTGTTTTTT	CASSSSGGAFTGELFF
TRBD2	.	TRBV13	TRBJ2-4	TGTGCCAGCAGCTTAGGGCCCGGGACTAGGGGGGCGAACATTCAGTACTTC	CASSLGPGTRGANIQYF
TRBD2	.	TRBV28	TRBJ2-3	TGTGCCAGCGGGGGGGAAGTATGGGATACGCAGTATTTT	CASGGEVWDTQYF
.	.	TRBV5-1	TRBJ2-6	TGCGCCAGCAGCCCTCGCAGGGGTACCCCCTCTGGGGCCAACGTCCTGACTTTC	CASSPRRGTPSGANVLTF
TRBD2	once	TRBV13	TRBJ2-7	TGTGCCAGCAGCTTGGGCGGGAGTTTGTCCTACGAGCAGTACTTC	CASSLGGSLSYEQYF
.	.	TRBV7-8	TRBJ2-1	TGTGCCAGCAGCTTACGGTATGAGCAGTTCTTC	CASSLRYEQFF
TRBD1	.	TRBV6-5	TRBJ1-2	TGTGCCAGCAGAGAGACAGGGTCTGGGAGCTATGGCTACACCTTC	CASRETGSGSYGYTF
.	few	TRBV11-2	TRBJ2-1	TGTGCCAGCAGCGCGTACAATGAGCAGTTCTTC	CASSAYNEQFF
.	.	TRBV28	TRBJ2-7	TGTGCCAGCAGTTTATTGGGTATTGCGGGATCCTACGAGCAGTACTTC	CASSLLGIAGSYEQYF
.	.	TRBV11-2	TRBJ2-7	TGTGCCAGCAGCGCCCCTGTGACTTGGTCTGAGCAGTACTTC	CASSAPVTWSEQYF
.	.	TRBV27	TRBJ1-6	TGTGCCAGCAGTTTTTTTGGTCAGGGGAATTCACCCCTCCACTTT	CASSFFGQGNSPLHF
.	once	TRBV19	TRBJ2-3	TGTGCCAGTACCCTGGGCTATACAGATACGCAGTATTTT	CASTLGYTDTQYF
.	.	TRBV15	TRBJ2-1	TGTGCCACCAGCATCGAGTCAGGGTTTGAGCAGTTCTTC	CATSIESGFEQFF
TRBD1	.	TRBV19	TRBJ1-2	TGTGCCAGTAGTATCGGGACAGGGCTCTGGTATGGCTACACCTTC	CASSIGTGLWYGYTF
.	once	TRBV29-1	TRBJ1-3	TGCAGCGTTGAAGATCAGCTAGAATCTGGCACCATATATTTT	CSVEDQLESGTIYF
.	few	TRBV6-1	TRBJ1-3	TGTGCCAGCAGTGTCCCTGAGGCCATATATTTT	CASSVPEAIYF
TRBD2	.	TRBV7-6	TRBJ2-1	TGTGCCAGCAGCTTATCATTGGCGACTAGCGGGAGGGTCTTTTATCCCAATGAGCAGTTCTTC	CASSLSLATSGRVFYPNEQFF
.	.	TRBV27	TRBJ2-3	TGTGCCAGCACTACTCAAACGGGGAATACGCAGTATTTT	CASTTQTGNTQYF
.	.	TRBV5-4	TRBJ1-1	TGTGCCAGCAGCTTGGTCGGGTCGAACACTGAAGCTTTCTTT	CASSLVGSNTEAFF
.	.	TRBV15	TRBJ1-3	TGTGCCACCAGCAGAGGCGGGGTAGCTTCTGGAAACACCATATATTTT	CATSRGGVASGNTIYF
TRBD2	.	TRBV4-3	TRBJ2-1	TGCGCCAGCAGCCAACATGGGCCTAGCGGAGTCTACAATGAGCAGTTCTTC	CASSQHGPSGVYNEQFF
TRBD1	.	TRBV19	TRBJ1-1	TGTGCCAGTCACAGACAGGGGACGAACACTGAAGCTTTCTTT	CASHRQGTNTEAFF
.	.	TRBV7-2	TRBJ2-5	TGTGCCAGCAGCTCGGTCACCCATTATCGAGAGACCCAGTACTTC	CASSSVTHYRETQYF